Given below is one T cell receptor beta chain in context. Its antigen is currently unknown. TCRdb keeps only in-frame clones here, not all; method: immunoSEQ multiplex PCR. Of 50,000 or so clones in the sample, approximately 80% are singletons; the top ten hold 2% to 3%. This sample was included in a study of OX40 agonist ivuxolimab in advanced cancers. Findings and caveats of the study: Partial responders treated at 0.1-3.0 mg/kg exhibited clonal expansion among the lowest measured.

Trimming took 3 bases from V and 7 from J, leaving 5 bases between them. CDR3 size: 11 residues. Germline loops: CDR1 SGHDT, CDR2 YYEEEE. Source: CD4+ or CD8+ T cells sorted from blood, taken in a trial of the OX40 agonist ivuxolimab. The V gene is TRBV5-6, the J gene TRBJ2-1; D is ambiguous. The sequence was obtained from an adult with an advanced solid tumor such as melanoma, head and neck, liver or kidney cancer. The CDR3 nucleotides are TGTGCCAGCAGCTGGGTTAATGAGCAGTTCTTC. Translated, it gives CASSWVNEQFF.